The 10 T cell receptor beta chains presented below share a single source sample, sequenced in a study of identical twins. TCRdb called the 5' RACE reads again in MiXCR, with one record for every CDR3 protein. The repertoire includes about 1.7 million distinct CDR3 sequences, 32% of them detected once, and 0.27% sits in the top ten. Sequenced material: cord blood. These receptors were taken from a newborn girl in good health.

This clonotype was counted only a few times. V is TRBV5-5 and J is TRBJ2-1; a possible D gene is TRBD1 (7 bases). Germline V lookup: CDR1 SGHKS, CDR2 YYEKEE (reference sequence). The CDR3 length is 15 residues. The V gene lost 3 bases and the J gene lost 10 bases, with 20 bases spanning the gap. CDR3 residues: CASSWGGTVQGEQFF. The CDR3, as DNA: TGTGCCAGCAGCTGGGGCGGGACAGTCCAGGGCGAGCAGTTCTTC. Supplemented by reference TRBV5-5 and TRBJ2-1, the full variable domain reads DAGVTQSPTHLIKTRGQQVTLRCSPISGHKSVSWYQQVLGQGPQFIFQYYEKEERGRGNFPDRFSARQFPNYSSELNVNALLLGDSALYLCASSWGGTVQGEQFFGPGTRLTVL.

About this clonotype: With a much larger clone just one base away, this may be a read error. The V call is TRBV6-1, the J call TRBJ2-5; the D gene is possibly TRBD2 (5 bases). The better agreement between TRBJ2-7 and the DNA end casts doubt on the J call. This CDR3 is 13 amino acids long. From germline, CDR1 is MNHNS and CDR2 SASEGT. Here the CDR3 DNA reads TGTGCTTATTGTGATAGCGTGTACTACGAGCAGTACTTC. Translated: CAYCDSVYYEQYF.

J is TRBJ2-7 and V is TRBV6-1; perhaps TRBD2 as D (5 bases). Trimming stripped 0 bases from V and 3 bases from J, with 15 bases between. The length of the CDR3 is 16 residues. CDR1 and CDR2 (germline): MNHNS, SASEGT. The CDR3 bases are TGTGCCAGCAGTGAAGCGCTTCGTATTAGCGTCTACGAGCAGTACTTC. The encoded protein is CASSEALRISVYEQYF.

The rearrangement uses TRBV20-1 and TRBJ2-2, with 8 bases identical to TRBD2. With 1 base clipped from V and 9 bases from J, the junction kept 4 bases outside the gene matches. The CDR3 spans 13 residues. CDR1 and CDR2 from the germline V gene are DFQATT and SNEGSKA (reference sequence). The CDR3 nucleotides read TGCAGTGCTAGAGGCGGGGGGAATCGGGAGCTGTTTTTT. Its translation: CSARGGGNRELFF.

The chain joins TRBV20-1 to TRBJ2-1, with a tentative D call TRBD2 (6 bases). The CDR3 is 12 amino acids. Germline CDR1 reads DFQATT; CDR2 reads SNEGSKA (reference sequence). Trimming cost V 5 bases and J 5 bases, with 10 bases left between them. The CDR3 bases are TGCAGTGCTGGGAGGACCAACAATGAGCAGTTCTTC. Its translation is CSAGRTNNEQFF.

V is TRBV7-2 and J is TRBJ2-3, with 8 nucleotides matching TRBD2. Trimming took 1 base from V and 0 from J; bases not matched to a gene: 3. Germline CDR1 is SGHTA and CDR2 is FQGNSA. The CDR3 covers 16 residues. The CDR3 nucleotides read TGTGCCAGCAGCTTAGGTCAGCGGGGGAGCACAGATACGCAGTATTTT. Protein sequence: CASSLGQRGSTDTQYF.

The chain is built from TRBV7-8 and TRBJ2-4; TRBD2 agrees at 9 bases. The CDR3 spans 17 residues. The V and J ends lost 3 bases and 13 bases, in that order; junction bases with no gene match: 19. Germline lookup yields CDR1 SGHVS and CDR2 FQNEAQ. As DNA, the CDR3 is TGTGCCAGCAGCTTGGGTTATAGCGGGAGCGGGCACAATGAGCAGTACTTC. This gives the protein CASSLGYSGSGHNEQYF.

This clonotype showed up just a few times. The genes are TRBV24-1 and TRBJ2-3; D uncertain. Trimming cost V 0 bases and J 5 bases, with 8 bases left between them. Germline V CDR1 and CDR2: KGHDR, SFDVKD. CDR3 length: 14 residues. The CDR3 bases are TGTGCCACCAGTGATTTGCAAAGGCGAGATACGCAGTATTTT. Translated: CATSDLQRRDTQYF.

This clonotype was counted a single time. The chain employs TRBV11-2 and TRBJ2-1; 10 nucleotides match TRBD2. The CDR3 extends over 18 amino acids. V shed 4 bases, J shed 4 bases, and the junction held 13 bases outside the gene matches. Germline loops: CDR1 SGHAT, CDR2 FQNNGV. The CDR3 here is CASSSSAGGPINYNEQFF. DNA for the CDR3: TGTGCCAGCAGCTCCTCAGCGGGAGGGCCGATAAATTACAATGAGCAGTTCTTC.

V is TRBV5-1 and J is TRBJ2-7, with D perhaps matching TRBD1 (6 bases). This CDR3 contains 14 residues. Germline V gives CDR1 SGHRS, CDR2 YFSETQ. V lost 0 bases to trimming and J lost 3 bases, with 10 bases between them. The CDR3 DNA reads TGCGCCAGCAGCTTGGGGGGACAACTCTACGAGCAGTACTTC. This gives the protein CASSLGGQLYEQYF. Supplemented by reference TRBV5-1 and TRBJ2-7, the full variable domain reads KAGVTQTPRYLIKTRGQQVTLSCSPISGHRSVSWYQQTPGQGLQFLFEYFSETQRNKGNFPGRFSGRQFSNSRSEMNVSTLELGDSALYLCASSLGGQLYEQYFGPGTRLTVT.